The rows below give T cell receptor beta chains drawn from one sample of a study of blood T cell repertoires in COVID-19. Assay used: immunoSEQ multiplex PCR; TCRdb lists only in-frame clones, some missing. The table lists 250,000 to 400,000 clones, around 90% of them singletons, with approximately 2.9% in the top ten. The sample taken for sequencing was peripheral blood. These TCRs come from a woman aged 30 to 39 with COVID-19, enrolled during active disease. CDR3s include the opening cysteine and the closing phenylalanine or tryptophan. D genes are given only for firm matches. Rows give clone size only sometimes, using once, few, many, or a class for an expanded clone.

d_call clone_size j_call v_call cdr3_aa cdr3_nt
TRBD1 NA TRBJ1-1 TRBV13 CASSPAGTGVTEAFF TGTGCCAGCAGCCCAGCCGGGACAGGTGTCACTGAAGCTTTCTTT
NA once TRBJ1-5 TRBV21-1 CASSNHQGRKDQPQHF TGTGCCAGCAGCAACCATCAGGGGCGGAAAGATCAGCCCCAGCATTTT
NA few TRBJ1-2 TRBV20-1 CSASSEFRNGYTF TGCAGTGCTAGTTCGGAGTTTAGGAATGGCTACACCTTC
TRBD1 few TRBJ2-7 TRBV10-2 CASGLGTGRSYEQYF TGCGCCAGCGGTTTAGGGACAGGTAGATCCTACGAGCAGTACTTC
TRBD1 NA TRBJ2-5 TRBV29-1 CSVDGTGQETQYF TGCAGCGTGGATGGGACAGGGCAAGAGACCCAGTACTTC
NA NA TRBJ2-7 TRBV9 CASIRGSPYEQYF TGTGCCAGCATTAGGGGATCTCCCTACGAGCAGTACTTC
NA NA TRBJ2-2 TRBV5-1 CASSLGTTGANTGELFF TGCGCCAGCAGCTTGGGCACGACAGGCGCGAACACCGGGGAGCTGTTTTTT
NA NA TRBJ2-7 TRBV4-1 CASSQESGFSYEQYF TGCGCCAGCAGCCAAGAGAGCGGCTTTTCCTACGAGCAGTACTTC
TRBD1 NA TRBJ1-5 TRBV7-9 CASSLGGQGPLYSNQPQHF TGTGCCAGCAGCTTAGGGGGACAGGGTCCGCTTTATAGCAATCAGCCCCAGCATTTT
TRBD1 NA TRBJ2-7 TRBV30 CAWSPPGTGGHEQYF TGTGCCTGGAGTCCCCCGGGGACAGGGGGCCACGAGCAGTACTTC
TRBD2 NA TRBJ2-7 TRBV28 CASSLFLQGTSGRSYEQYF TGTGCCAGCAGTTTGTTCTTGCAGGGAACTAGCGGGAGGTCCTACGAGCAGTACTTC
TRBD1 NA TRBJ1-6 TRBV6-1 CASSEGTGGSPLHF TGTGCCAGCAGTGAAGGGACAGGGGGTTCACCCCTCCACTTT
NA NA TRBJ2-2 TRBV12-5 CASGLGLPPGELFF TGTGCTAGTGGTTTGGGACTCCCCCCCGGGGAGCTGTTTTTT
NA NA TRBJ1-5 TRBV7-6 CASSSNSNQPQHF TGTGCCAGCAGCTCAAATAGCAATCAGCCCCAGCATTTT
NA few TRBJ1-5 TRBV7-9 CASSLATGLDNQPQHF TGTGCCAGCAGCTTAGCGACCGGGTTGGACAATCAGCCCCAGCATTTT
TRBD1 NA TRBJ2-7 TRBV4-1 CASSVQGEFSYEQYF TGCGCCAGCAGCGTTCAGGGGGAATTTTCCTACGAGCAGTACTTC
NA once TRBJ2-3 TRBV13 CASSLDRSTDTQYF TGTGCCAGCAGCTTAGACCGGAGCACAGATACGCAGTATTTT
NA NA TRBJ1-1 TRBV3-1/TRBV3-2 CASSQASLATEAFF TGTGCCAGCAGCCAGGCCTCCTTAGCCACTGAAGCTTTCTTT
NA NA TRBJ2-1 TRBV27 CASSLSGHNNEQFF TGTGCCAGCAGTTTATCGGGCCATAACAATGAGCAGTTCTTC
TRBD1 many TRBJ1-4 TRBV7-6 CASSGDRGMAGNEKLFF TGTGCCAGCAGCGGGGACAGGGGGATGGCGGGAAATGAAAAACTGTTTTTT
NA NA TRBJ2-1 TRBV7-2 CASSLVAGSSYNEQFF TGTGCCAGCAGCTTAGTGGCCGGGAGTTCCTACAATGAGCAGTTCTTC
NA NA TRBJ1-1 TRBV2 CAIKGGVETEAFF TGTGCCATCAAAGGGGGAGTAGAGACTGAAGCTTTCTTT
NA NA TRBJ2-2 TRBV30 CAWSVKGETGELFF TGTGCCTGGAGTGTAAAGGGGGAAACCGGGGAGCTGTTTTTT
TRBD1 NA TRBJ2-7 TRBV6-6 CASRPGQGPVYEQYF TGTGCCAGCAGACCAGGACAGGGTCCGGTTTACGAGCAGTACTTC
NA NA TRBJ2-5 TRBV19 CASSIAGGGQETQYF TGTGCCAGTAGTATAGCGGGCGGAGGCCAAGAGACCCAGTACTTC
TRBD1 NA TRBJ2-5 TRBV4-2 CASSPGQGTQYF TGTGCCAGCAGTCCTGGACAGGGGACCCAGTACTTC
TRBD2 NA TRBJ2-1 TRBV5-1 CASSLGTSGHNEQFF TGCGCCAGCAGCTTGGGGACTAGCGGACATAATGAGCAGTTCTTC
TRBD1 NA TRBJ1-5 TRBV19 CASSHDRQGGNQPQHF TGTGCCAGTAGTCACGACCGACAGGGGGGCAATCAGCCCCAGCATTTT
NA NA TRBJ1-5 TRBV2 CASTTSRGNQPQHF TGTGCCAGCACCACGAGCAGGGGAAATCAGCCCCAGCATTTT
TRBD2 NA TRBJ2-7 TRBV4-2 CASSQGLAGSYEQYF TGTGCCAGCAGCCAAGGACTAGCGGGCTCCTACGAGCAGTACTTC
NA NA TRBJ2-5 TRBV28 CASSYRALETQYF TGTGCCAGCAGTTACAGGGCTTTGGAGACCCAGTACTTC
NA NA TRBJ1-6 TRBV3-1/TRBV3-2 CASSQGLATYNSPLHF TGTGCCAGCAGCCAAGGATTAGCTACCTATAATTCACCCCTCCACTTT
NA NA TRBJ1-6 TRBV9 CASSPTQTGSLHF TGTGCCAGCAGCCCGACACAAACTGGATCCCTCCACTTT
NA few TRBJ1-4 TRBV30 CAWSATGLNEKLFF TGTGCCTGGAGCGCCACAGGGCTTAATGAAAAACTGTTTTTT
TRBD1 NA TRBJ1-2 TRBV7-8 CASSWDRGYGYTF TGTGCCAGCAGCTGGGACAGGGGATACGGCTACACCTTC
NA NA TRBJ1-3 TRBV9 CASSVDISGNTIYF TGTGCCAGCAGCGTAGACATCTCTGGAAACACCATATATTTT
NA NA TRBJ2-1 TRBV5-4 CASSENSEPYNEQFF TGTGCCAGCAGCGAAAACAGTGAGCCCTACAATGAGCAGTTCTTC
NA NA TRBJ1-5 TRBV28 CASSLGGLNQPQHF TGTGCCAGCAGTTTAGGGGGCCTCAATCAGCCCCAGCATTTT
TRBD1 NA TRBJ1-4 TRBV7-9 CASRYTGTANEKLFF TGTGCCAGCAGATATACTGGGACAGCAAATGAAAAACTGTTTTTT
TRBD2 NA TRBJ2-7 TRBV5-4 CASSLAGVMSYEQYF TGTGCCAGCAGTCTAGCGGGAGTGATGTCCTACGAGCAGTACTTC
NA NA TRBJ1-2 TRBV30 CAWSPGLYYGYTF TGTGCCTGGAGTCCGGGACTCTACTATGGCTACACCTTC
TRBD2 NA TRBJ2-7 TRBV27 CASSSGTSGSEQYF TGTGCCAGCAGTTCAGGGACTAGCGGGAGCGAGCAGTACTTC
NA NA TRBJ2-2 TRBV7-9 CASSPGNRAGELFF TGTGCCAGCAGCCCTGGGAACAGGGCCGGGGAGCTGTTTTTT
TRBD1 NA TRBJ1-6 TRBV5-1 CASSLGGRGQSPLHF TGCGCCAGCAGCCTCGGGGGCAGGGGGCAATCACCCCTCCACTTT
TRBD2 NA TRBJ2-3 TRBV11-2 CASSPLTSAYTDTQYF TGTGCCAGCAGCCCCCTGACTAGCGCCTACACAGATACGCAGTATTTT
NA NA TRBJ2-1 TRBV5-5 CASSLAAGQSYNEQFF TGTGCCAGCAGCTTGGCGGCGGGACAGTCCTACAATGAGCAGTTCTTC
NA NA TRBJ2-7 TRBV5-4 CASSLDSISYEQYF TGTGCCAGCAGCTTGGACAGTATAAGCTACGAGCAGTACTTC
NA NA TRBJ1-1 TRBV6-6 CASHSRAATEAFF TGTGCCAGCCACAGCAGGGCGGCCACTGAAGCTTTCTTT
TRBD2 many TRBJ2-1 TRBV24-1 CATSDSSGASGSFYEQFF TGTGCCACCAGTGATTCATCCGGCGCTAGCGGGAGCTTCTATGAGCAGTTCTTC
TRBD1 once TRBJ1-2 TRBV18 CASSTRPGQGDGYTF TGTGCCAGCTCAACGCGACCGGGACAGGGCGATGGCTACACCTTC
TRBD1 once TRBJ1-2 TRBV19 CASTRTGNYGYTF TGTGCCAGTACCCGGACAGGGAACTATGGCTACACCTTC
TRBD1 NA TRBJ2-2 TRBV4-2 CASSQGQGMDTGELFF TGTGCCAGCAGCCAGGGACAGGGAATGGACACCGGGGAGCTGTTTTTT
TRBD1 NA TRBJ2-3 TRBV7-3 CASSTGTGGGTQYF TGTGCCAGCAGCACCGGGACAGGGGGCGGTACGCAGTATTTT